The 16 T cell receptor beta chains below all came from one sample that was sequenced in a study of T-cell memory formation after mild COVID-19. TCRdb fed the 5' RACE reads into MiXCR, producing one record per CDR3 protein. The data show around 180,000 distinct CDR3 sequences, roughly 16% seen once. The sequenced material came from PBMCs or a T cell subset sorted from them (not recorded which). These receptor sequences come from an adult woman who had mild COVID-19 (a few samples of this study predate the infection). Cell type and time point are not known.

The CDR3 reads CATSSGLAVSTDTQYF. The DNA for the CDR3 is TGTGCCACCAGCAGCGGACTAGCGGTCTCCACAGATACGCAGTATTTT. This sequence joins TRBV15 and TRBJ2-3, with TRBD2 matching over 10 bases. Per the germline V gene, CDR1 is LNHNV and CDR2 is YYDKDF (reference sequence). V lost 3 bases and J lost 2; bases outside the gene matches: 5. The CDR3 runs to 16 residues.

The sample holds a few counts of this clonotype. This chain connects TRBV4-3 to TRBJ2-1; D is unresolved. CDR1 and CDR2 from the germline V gene are LGHNA and YSLEER. Deletions cut 0 bases from V and 4 bases from J, with 16 bases between. The CDR3 loop spans 17 amino acids. Written as DNA, the CDR3 is TGCGCCAGCAGCCAAGATCGACCCCTGACGGCATACAATGAGCAGTTCTTC. Amino acids: CASSQDRPLTAYNEQFF.

This chain connects TRBV7-9 to TRBJ2-1; D is unclear. From germline, CDR1 is SEHNR and CDR2 FQNEAQ (reference sequence). The CDR3 is 11 amino acids. DNA of the CDR3: TGTCTCAGCAGCTTAAAAGATGAGCAGTTCTTC. It yields the protein CLSSLKDEQFF.

V is TRBV4-2 and J is TRBJ1-2, with D possibly being TRBD1 (6 bases). The CDR3 loop spans 14 amino acids. V shed 4 bases and J shed 5 bases, with 14 bases lying between them. Germline-derived CDR1 and CDR2 are LGHNA and YNFKEQ. In nucleotides, the CDR3 is TGTGCCAGCAGCCGCACCGGGACAAAGTATGGCTACACCTTC. Translation: CASSRTGTKYGYTF.

Ten or more counts support this clonotype. The V gene is TRBV24-1, the J gene TRBJ2-7, with 7 bases matching TRBD1. The V gene end was trimmed by 3 bases and the J gene end by 3 bases; junction bases not matched to a gene: 1. The CDR3 runs to 13 residues. Germline lookup yields CDR1 KGHDR and CDR2 SFDVKD. The CDR3 is CATSDPGGYEQYF. CDR3 sequence (DNA): TGTGCCACCAGTGATCCAGGGGGCTACGAGCAGTACTTC.

This clonotype was seen only a few times. V usage is TRBV25-1 and J usage is TRBJ2-7, with D unresolved. CDR3 length: 11 residues. CDR1 and CDR2 (germline): MGHDK, SYGVNS. V was trimmed by 5 bases and J by 3 bases, leaving 5 bases between them. Here the CDR3 DNA reads TGTGCCAGCAGTATCTACTACGAGCAGTACTTC. It is translated as CASSIYYEQYF.

There are a few counts of this clonotype. The chain has TRBV3-1 and TRBJ2-5, with 8 bases aligning to TRBD1. Germline-derived CDR1 and CDR2 are LGHDT and YNNKEL (reference sequence). The CDR3 spans 14 residues. Germline trimming cut 4 bases from V and 4 bases from J; bases unmatched to any gene: 5. CDR3 protein: CASSPRTGRETQYF. CDR3 DNA sequence: TGTGCCAGCAGCCCCCGGACAGGGAGAGAGACCCAGTACTTC.

CDR3 nucleotide sequence: TGTGCCAGCTTCCGGGACAGCCCTACAGAGCAGTACTTC. This gives the protein CASFRDSPTEQYF. The chain employs TRBV18 and TRBJ2-7; 7 nucleotides match TRBD1. V trimming: 7 bases; J trimming: 7 bases; junction bases outside the gene matches: 10. This CDR3 contains 13 residues. Germline values: CDR1 KGHSH, CDR2 LQKENI.

This clonotype was seen at least ten times. This CDR3 is CASSPLTLPSYEQYF. The DNA of the CDR3 is TGTGCCAGCAGCCCCCTGACGTTACCCTCCTACGAGCAGTACTTC. The rearrangement links TRBV7-6 to TRBJ2-7; the D is unclear. With 5 bases removed from V and 0 bases from J, the gap between germline ends came to 14 bases. CDR1 and CDR2 (germline): SGHVS, FNYEAQ. The CDR3 runs 15 residues.

This clonotype was detected ten times or more. The rearrangement uses TRBV7-2 and TRBJ2-3; 14 nucleotides agree with TRBD2. V lost 7 bases and J lost 4; bases outside the gene matches: 7. The CDR3 covers 16 residues. CDR1 and CDR2 from the germline V gene are SGHTA and FQGNSA. CDR3: CASTVTSGRASDTQYF. CDR3 DNA sequence: TGTGCCAGCACCGTGACTAGCGGGAGGGCCTCAGATACGCAGTATTTT.

The chain joins TRBV29-1 to TRBJ1-1; D gene ambiguous. The CDR3 sequence is 13 residues long. Trimming took 6 bases from V and 4 from J, leaving 15 bases between them. Germline CDR1 and CDR2: SQVTM and ANQGSEA. This CDR3 reads CSVAGPLGTEAFF. CDR3 sequence (DNA): TGCAGCGTCGCAGGCCCTTTGGGCACTGAAGCTTTCTTT.

The chain has TRBV19 and TRBJ2-7; D might be TRBD2 (6 bases). Germline loops: CDR1 LNHDA, CDR2 SQIVND (reference sequence). The CDR3 runs to 16 residues. V was pared by 3 bases and J by 0 bases, with 15 bases between. The CDR3 DNA sequence: TGTGCCAGTAGTATCGGGGTAGCGGTTAGCTCCTACGAGCAGTACTTC. Encoded protein: CASSIGVAVSSYEQYF.

This clonotype has a count of ten or more. This rearrangement joins TRBV29-1 to TRBJ1-1; TRBD1 matches at 11 bases. Per the germline V gene, CDR1 is SQVTM and CDR2 is ANQGSEA. The CDR3 runs to 15 residues. The junction had 8 bases not matched to a gene; V was cut back by 7 bases and J by 1 base. The CDR3 nucleotides read TGCAGCGGTCGGACAGGGGGCATGTGGAACACTGAAGCTTTCTTT. Protein product: CSGRTGGMWNTEAFF.

The chain links TRBV30 to TRBJ2-7; tentative D call: TRBD1 (5 bases). Trimming cost V 0 bases and J 2 bases, with 11 bases left between them. The V gene's germline CDR1 is GTSNPN and CDR2 SVGIG (reference sequence). The CDR3 totals 14 residues. The CDR3 DNA follows: TGTGCCTGGAGTGTATTCAGGGCCACCTACGAGCAGTACTTC. Protein product: CAWSVFRATYEQYF.

The J gene is TRBJ2-3, the V gene TRBV7-2; TRBD2 agrees at 10 bases. The CDR3 loop spans 15 amino acids. In germline, CDR1 is SGHTA, CDR2 FQGNSA. J was trimmed by 6 bases and V by 4 bases; bases with no gene match: 7. CDR3 nucleotides: TGTGCCAGCAGCTGGACTAGCGGTCCTCGGGATACGCAGTATTTT. Translated: CASSWTSGPRDTQYF.

In its sample, this clonotype was seen a few times. This sequence joins TRBV20-1 and TRBJ2-3, with 7 bases aligning to TRBD2. This CDR3 has 14 amino acids. Germline V gives CDR1 DFQATT, CDR2 SNEGSKA (reference sequence). Losses at the gene ends were 0 bases for V and 6 bases for J; bases not matched to a gene: 6. DNA of the CDR3: TGCAGTGCTAGAGAGGGAGGGCTGGCCGATACGCAGTATTTT. It encodes CSAREGGLADTQYF.